These 7 T cell receptor beta chains came from one sample sequenced in a study of tumor-infiltrating lymphocytes in primary liver carcinoma. Reverse transcription of roughly 470 ng total RNA with a constant-region primer produced TCR beta cDNA. Three nested multiplex PCR rounds, a slightly modified ARM-PCR method, built the TCR beta libraries. TRBV1-TRBV30 forward and Cbeta reverse primers drove the first two roughly 11-cycle rounds. TCRdb processed the multiplex PCR reads anew with MiXCR; each CDR3 protein has one entry. Altogether 90,000 to 150,000 distinct CDR3 sequences are present, less than 75% being singletons, with the ten largest covering 8.1%. Co-extracted RNA and DNA came from roughly 20-30 mg of unsorted bulk tissue. Input material: tumor-adjacent normal liver tissue. These receptors originate from a woman aged 60 to 75 with primary liver carcinoma and hepatitis B virus infection.

This clonotype was counted once. A junction boundary mismatches the germline segment, possibly from a read error. The chain joins TRBV11-2 to TRBJ2-3; D remains ambiguous. The CDR3 runs 14 residues. Looked up from germline, CDR1 is SGHAT and CDR2 is FQNNGV. CDR3 residues: CASILPFAADTKYF. Here the CDR3 DNA reads TGTGCCAGCATCCTCCCATTCGCGGCAGATACGAAGTATTTT.

Turning to this clonotype: Lacking the conserved final phenylalanine or tryptophan, this CDR3 likely reflects a read error. This rearrangement joins TRBV7-9 to TRBJ1-1; TRBD1 matches 8 bases. In germline, CDR1 is SEHNR, CDR2 FQNEAQ (reference sequence). The CDR3 is made up of 14 amino acids. DNA for the CDR3: TGTGCCACCAGCGCATCTAACAGGGGGACTGAAGCTTTCTAT. This codes for CATSASNRGTEAFY.

This chain links TRBV28 with TRBJ2-7; tentative D call: TRBD1 (6 bases). V lost 3 bases and J lost 4, with 13 bases in between. The length of the CDR3 is 14 residues. Germline V lookup: CDR1 MDHEN, CDR2 SYDVKM. CDR3 DNA: TGTGCCAGCAGTTTCGGGACATGGGTTTACGAGCAGTACTTC. Protein product: CASSFGTWVYEQYF.

V usage is TRBV29-1 and J usage is TRBJ1-2; D gene unclear. Trimming removed 3 bases at V and 4 bases at J, with 9 bases between. This CDR3 spans 12 amino acids. From germline, CDR1 is SQVTM and CDR2 ANQGSEA. In DNA, the CDR3 is TGCAGCGTTGATGGGAACAGCTATGGCTACACCTTC. It encodes CSVDGNSYGYTF.

This clonotype was detected only a few times. The chain carries TRBV7-2 and TRBJ2-5; TRBD1 or TRBD2 may be the D gene (5 bases each). The CDR3 covers 14 residues. The germline V gene has CDR1 SGHTA and CDR2 FQGNSA. V was clipped by 1 base and J by 7 bases, with 13 bases between them. The CDR3 coding sequence is TGTGCCAGCAGCTTAGATCGGGGAAGGGGGACCCAGTACTTC. It encodes CASSLDRGRGTQYF.

With regard to this clonotype: This could be a read error, since a much larger clone is one nucleotide away. V is TRBV7-9 and J is TRBJ1-6, with 10 bases identical to TRBD1. After removal of 8 bases from V and 12 bases from J, the junction contained 13 bases not matched to a gene. CDR1 and CDR2 from the germline V gene are SEHNR and FQNEAQ (reference sequence). This CDR3 has 15 amino acids. This CDR3 reads CASGASGTGEVPLHF. CDR3 sequence (DNA): TGTGCCAGCGGCGCGTCCGGGACAGGGGAGGTACCCCTCCACTTT. Supplemented by reference TRBV7-9 and TRBJ1-6, the full variable domain reads DTGVSQNPRHKITKRGQNVTFRCDPISEHNRLYWYRQTLGQGPEFLTYFQNEAQLEKSRLLSDRFSAERPKGSFSTLEIQRTEQGDSAMYLCASGASGTGEVPLHFGNGTRLTVT.

This clonotype was seen ten or more times. The V and J genes are TRBV6-1 and TRBJ2-3, with D maybe TRBD2 (6 bases). V was shortened by 3 bases and J by 6 bases, with 16 bases between the two germline ends. Germline V CDR1 and CDR2: MNHNS, SASEGT. This CDR3 is built from 15 residues. The CDR3 DNA sequence: TGTGCCAGCAGTGAGCTGGTAGGAGGGGATGATACGCAGTATTTT. Residues: CASSELVGGDDTQYF.